This TCR beta chain was sequenced for a study of T-cell reconstitution after alpha-beta-depleted transplantation in children. The study's findings and limits: Among T cells one year after transplant, newly produced cells accounted for most counts and diversity. Several hundred expanded graft clones reportedly supplied alpha-beta T cells about two months after transplant.

Unique molecular identifiers were incorporated when the TCRbeta library was constructed. TCRdb redid the calling of the PCR reads with MiXCR, one entry per CDR3 protein. The table lists about 200,000 distinct CDR3 sequences, about 6% of them singletons. Trimming removed 4 bases from V and 9 bases from J; junction bases left unmatched: 7. Germline assignment: CDR1 SGHNT and CDR2 YENEEA. This CDR3 is built from 14 residues. Details on this clonotype: What it binds is unknown.

The sequences come from PBMCs, collected before TCRalphabeta/CD19-depleted stem cell transplant. The receptor was derived from a girl less than two years old with combined immunodeficiency, due to receive a stem cell transplant. The chain combines TRBV11-3 with TRBJ2-3; 10 bases are a match to TRBD2. The CDR3 DNA reads as TGTGCCAGCAGCTACCCTAGCGGGGGTGCGACGCAGTATTTT. Residues: CASSYPSGGATQYF.